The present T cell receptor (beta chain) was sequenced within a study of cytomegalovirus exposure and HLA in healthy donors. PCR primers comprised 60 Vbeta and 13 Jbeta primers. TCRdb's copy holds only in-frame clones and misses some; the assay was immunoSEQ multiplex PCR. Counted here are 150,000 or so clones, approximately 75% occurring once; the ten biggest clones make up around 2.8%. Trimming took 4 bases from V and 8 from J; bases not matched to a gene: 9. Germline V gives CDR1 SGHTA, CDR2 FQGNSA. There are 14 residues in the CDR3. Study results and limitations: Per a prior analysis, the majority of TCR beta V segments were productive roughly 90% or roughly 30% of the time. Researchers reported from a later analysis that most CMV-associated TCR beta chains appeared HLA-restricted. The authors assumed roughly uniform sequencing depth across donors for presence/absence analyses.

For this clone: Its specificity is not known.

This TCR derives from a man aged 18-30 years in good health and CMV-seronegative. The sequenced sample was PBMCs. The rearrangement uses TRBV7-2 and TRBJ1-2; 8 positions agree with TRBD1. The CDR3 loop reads CASSSTQGASGYTF. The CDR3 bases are TGTGCCAGCAGCTCCACGCAGGGGGCGTCGGGCTACACCTTC.